This record covers a single T cell receptor (beta chain). Its target is unknown. These data belong to a study of CXCR3-negative and CXCR3-positive naive CD8 T cells. General observations from the study: Comparison of naive cells showed more hydrophobic TRB CDR3s in CXCR3-positive than in CXCR3-negative naive cells. Both naive subsets had comparably high diversity; memory CD8+ cells much lower.

The CDR3 is made up of 16 amino acids. CDR1 and CDR2 from the germline V gene are SGHVS and FNYEAQ. The libraries of TRB cDNA were prepared using 5' RACE with UMI labels. With the 5' RACE reads reprocessed, TCRdb shows one record per CDR3 protein and no DNA. Reported are about 63,000 distinct CDR3 sequences; the ten largest clones contain roughly 4.4%. This receptor was obtained from a human donor in good health. Some clones in this sample may be carry-over from other donors' samples. Sequences were obtained from naive CXCR3+ CD8+ T cells from blood. Described subset: CD45RO-CCR7+CD27+CD95- naive CD8+ T cells expressing CXCR3 (TNR3+). The rearrangement joins TRBV7-6 to TRBJ2-7; without DNA, the TCRdb call of TRBD2 cannot be checked. CDR3: CASSEREGSFSYEQYF.